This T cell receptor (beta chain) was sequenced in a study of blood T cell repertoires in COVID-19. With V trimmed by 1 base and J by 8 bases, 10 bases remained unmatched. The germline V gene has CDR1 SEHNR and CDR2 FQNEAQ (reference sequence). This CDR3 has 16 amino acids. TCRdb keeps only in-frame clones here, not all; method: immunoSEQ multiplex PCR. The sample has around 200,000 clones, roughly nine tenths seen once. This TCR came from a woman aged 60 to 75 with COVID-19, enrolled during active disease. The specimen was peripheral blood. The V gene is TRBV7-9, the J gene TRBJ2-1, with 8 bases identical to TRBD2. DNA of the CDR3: TGTGCCAGCAGCTTAGGGACGGGAGGGCCGGGGGATGAGCAGTTCTTC. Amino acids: CASSLGTGGPGDEQFF.